Presented here are 8 T cell receptor beta chains from one specimen sequenced in a study of beta chain features in type 1 diabetes. All of the isolated RNA was reverse transcribed, so expressed TCRB transcripts were sequenced. TCRdb's table, derived via immunoSEQ multiplex PCR, lists solely in-frame clones and lacks some. This sample has around 240,000 clones; roughly two thirds occur once, and the top ten carry 0.053%. Sequenced sample: naive CD4+ T cells from blood. Every receptor here comes from a young man in good health.

This clone turned up a few times. J is TRBJ2-1 and V is TRBV28, with D hard to call. The length of the CDR3 is 11 residues. The germline V gene encodes CDR1 MDHEN and CDR2 SYDVKM. V was pared by 6 bases and J by 9 bases, with 9 bases between. CDR3 DNA sequence: TGTGCCAGCAGCCGGTGGGGTGAGCAGTTCTTC. The encoded protein is CASSRWGEQFF.

V usage is TRBV30 and J usage is TRBJ1-5; D is unresolved. From germline, CDR1 is GTSNPN and CDR2 SVGIG (reference sequence). V dropped 5 bases and J dropped 4 bases, with 12 bases sitting between them. The CDR3 covers 13 residues. The CDR3 DNA is TGTGCCTGGGGCCCGAGCCAAAATCAGCCCCAGCATTTT. Amino acid sequence: CAWGPSQNQPQHF.

This rearrangement joins TRBV29-1 to TRBJ2-5, with D hard to call. Germline assignment: CDR1 SQVTM and CDR2 ANQGSEA. V was shortened by 2 bases and J by 4 bases, with 8 bases between the two germline ends. The CDR3 runs 12 residues. In DNA form, the CDR3 reads TGCAGCGTTGAACTCTCTGGAGAGACCCAGTACTTC. It encodes CSVELSGETQYF.

The CDR3, as DNA: TGCAGCGTTGGGGGCAACAATCAGCCCCAGCATTTT. It codes for CSVGGNNQPQHF. The V and J genes are TRBV29-1 and TRBJ1-5, with D perhaps TRBD1 (5 bases). Germline values: CDR1 SQVTM, CDR2 ANQGSEA. The V gene lost 4 bases and the J gene lost 3 bases, with 7 bases spanning the gap. This CDR3 region has 12 residues.

The chain couples TRBV7-2 to TRBJ2-3; D not resolved. CDR3 length: 14 amino acids. The ends were cut back, 3 bases at V and 0 bases at J, with 7 bases in the middle. Germline-derived CDR1 and CDR2 are SGHTA and FQGNSA. CDR3 in amino acids: CASSFGVSTDTQYF. The CDR3 bases are TGTGCCAGCAGCTTTGGCGTTAGCACAGATACGCAGTATTTT.

In its sample, this clone was seen a few times. The chain links TRBV13 to TRBJ2-7, with D uncertain. The V end lost 5 bases, the J end lost 4 bases, and 6 bases lay between the germline ends. CDR1 is PRHDT and CDR2 is FYEKMQ in the germline V gene (reference sequence). The length of the CDR3 is 11 residues. CDR3 residues: CASSNEYEQYF. For the CDR3, the DNA is TGTGCCAGCAGCAACGAATACGAGCAGTACTTC. The full variable domain, in which reference TRBV13 and TRBJ2-7 provide the parts outside the CDR3, is AAGVIQSPRHLIKEKRETATLKCYPIPRHDTVYWYQQGPGQDPQFLISFYEKMQSDKGSIPDRFSAQQFSDYHSELNMSSLELGDSALYFCASSNEYEQYFGPGTRLTVT.

J is TRBJ1-1 and V is TRBV29-1, with no clear D. The length of the CDR3 is 12 residues. The ends were cut back, 6 bases at V and 1 base at J, with 9 bases in the middle. Germline CDR1 SQVTM, CDR2 ANQGSEA. Here the CDR3 DNA reads TGCAGCGTAGGACTGGGGAACACTGAAGCTTTCTTT. Translated: CSVGLGNTEAFF.

This clone was counted between two and nine times. The rearrangement links TRBV7-9 to TRBJ2-1; D unresolved. The germline V and J ends were trimmed by 6 bases and 4 bases, with 22 bases remaining between them. From germline, CDR1 is SEHNR and CDR2 FQNEAQ (reference sequence). There are 17 residues in the CDR3. The CDR3, as DNA: TGTGCCAGCAGGCTCAATATCGACCCAAGGCCTTACAATGAGCAGTTCTTC. This sequence encodes CASRLNIDPRPYNEQFF. The entire variable domain, with the rest obtained from reference TRBV7-9 and TRBJ2-1, is as follows: DTGVSQNPRHKITKRGQNVTFRCDPISEHNRLYWYRQTLGQGPEFLTYFQNEAQLEKSRLLSDRFSAERPKGSFSTLEIQRTEQGDSAMYLCASRLNIDPRPYNEQFFGPGTRLTVL.